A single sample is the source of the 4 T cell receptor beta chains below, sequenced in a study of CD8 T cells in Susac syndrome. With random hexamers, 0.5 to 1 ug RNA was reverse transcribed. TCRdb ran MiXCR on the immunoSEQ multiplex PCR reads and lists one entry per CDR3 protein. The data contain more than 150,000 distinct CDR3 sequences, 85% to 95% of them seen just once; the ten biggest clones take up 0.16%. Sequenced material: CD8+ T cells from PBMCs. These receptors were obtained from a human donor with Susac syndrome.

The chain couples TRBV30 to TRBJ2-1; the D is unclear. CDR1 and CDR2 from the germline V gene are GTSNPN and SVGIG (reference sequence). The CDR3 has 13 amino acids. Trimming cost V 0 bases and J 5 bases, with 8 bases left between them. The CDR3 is CAWSVGQNNEQFF. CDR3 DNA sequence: TGTGCCTGGAGTGTAGGGCAGAACAATGAGCAGTTCTTC.

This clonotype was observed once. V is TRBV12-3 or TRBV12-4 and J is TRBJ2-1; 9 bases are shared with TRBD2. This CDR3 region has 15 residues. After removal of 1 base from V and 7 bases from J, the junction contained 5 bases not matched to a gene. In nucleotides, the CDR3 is TGTGCCAGCAGTTTAGGCGGGAGGGCCATAAATGAGCAGTTCTTC. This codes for CASSLGGRAINEQFF.

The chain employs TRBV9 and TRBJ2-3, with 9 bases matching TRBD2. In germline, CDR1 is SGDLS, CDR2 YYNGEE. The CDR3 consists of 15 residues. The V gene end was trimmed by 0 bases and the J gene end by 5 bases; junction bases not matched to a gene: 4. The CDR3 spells CASSVGGRALDTQYF. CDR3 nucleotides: TGTGCCAGCAGCGTAGGCGGGAGGGCCTTAGATACGCAGTATTTT.

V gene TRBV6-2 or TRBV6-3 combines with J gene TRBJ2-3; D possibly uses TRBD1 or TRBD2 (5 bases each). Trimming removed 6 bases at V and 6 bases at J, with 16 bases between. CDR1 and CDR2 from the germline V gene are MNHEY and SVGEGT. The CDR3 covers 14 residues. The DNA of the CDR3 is TGTGCCAGCAGCCCGACGACTTGGGGGGATACGCAGTATTTT. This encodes CASSPTTWGDTQYF.